This T cell receptor beta chain stems from a study of T cells in Graves' hyperthyroidism and ophthalmopathy. Study-level results: From stable hyperthyroidism, ophthalmopathy was separated by a 13 V-J model.

CDR3 length equals 13 residues. CDR1 is MDHEN and CDR2 is SYDVKM in the germline V gene. The V segment lost 10 bases and the J segment 6 bases; nucleotides outside the gene matches: 10. Amplified TCR beta CDR3 regions derived from RNA transcripts. The HTBI set primed first-round TCR CDR3 RT-PCR. A single record per CDR3 protein comes from TCRdb applying MiXCR to the multiplex PCR reads. The data contain a few hundred thousand distinct CDR3 sequences, around 21% of them seen just once; the ten biggest clones take up less than 30%. Ten or more counts support this clonotype. Its antigen is undetermined. A patient was excluded if there was uncontrolled infection, other autoimmune disease, pregnancy or lactation. Diagnosis relied on clinical symptoms, serum thyroxine and TRAb, thyroid ultrasound and orbital computed tomography.

The TCR comes from a man between 18 and 35 years old with Graves' hyperthyroidism. The chain employs TRBV28 and TRBJ1-1, with TRBD1 matching 8 bases. Sequencing was carried out using blood. Here the CDR3 reads CAISDRDDPEAFF. As DNA, the CDR3 is TGTGCCATCTCGGACAGGGATGATCCTGAAGCTTTCTTT.